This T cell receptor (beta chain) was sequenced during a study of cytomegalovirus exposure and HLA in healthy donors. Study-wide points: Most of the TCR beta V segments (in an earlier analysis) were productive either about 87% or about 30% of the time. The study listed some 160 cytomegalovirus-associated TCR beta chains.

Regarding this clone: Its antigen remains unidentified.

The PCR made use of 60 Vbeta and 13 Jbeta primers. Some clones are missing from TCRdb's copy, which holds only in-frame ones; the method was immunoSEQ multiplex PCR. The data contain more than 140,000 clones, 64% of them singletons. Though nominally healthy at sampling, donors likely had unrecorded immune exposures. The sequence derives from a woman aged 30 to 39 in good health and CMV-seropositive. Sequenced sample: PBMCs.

CDR3 residues: CASSQQGEDGETQYF. The CDR3 DNA follows: TGTGCCAGCAGCCAACAGGGGGAGGACGGGGAGACCCAGTACTTC. The chain has TRBV4-2 and TRBJ2-5; D may be TRBD1 (7 bases). V was trimmed by 2 bases and J by 5 bases, leaving 15 bases between them. The CDR3 extends over 15 amino acids. CDR1 and CDR2 from the germline V gene are LGHNA and YNFKEQ.